This TCR beta chain was identified in a study of technical replicates of blood from several donors. Some clones are missing from TCRdb's copy, which holds only in-frame ones; the method was immunoSEQ multiplex PCR. The sample has tens of thousands of clones, just under 95% seen once. The ends lost 3 bases at V and 8 bases at J; junction bases unmatched: 8. The length of the CDR3 is 15 residues. In germline, CDR1 is SGHVS, CDR2 FQNEAQ. V is TRBV7-8 and J is TRBJ2-1; 9 bases fit TRBD2. The sequence came from a human donor in good health. What was sequenced was T cells isolated from PBMCs. The CDR3 DNA follows: TGTGCCAGCAGCTTGGCTAGCGGGATTCTGGATGAGCAGTTCTTC. It translates to CASSLASGILDEQFF.